One and the same sample provided the 27 T cell receptor beta chains below, sequenced in a study of T-cell memory formation after mild COVID-19. TCRdb passed the 5' RACE reads through MiXCR, listing each CDR3 protein once. Of a few hundred thousand distinct CDR3 sequences listed, around 16% are singletons. The specimen was PBMCs or a T cell subset sorted from them (not recorded which). Every receptor here comes from a man between 18 and 35 years old who had mild COVID-19 (a few samples of this study predate the infection). Cell type and time point are not known.

This clonotype showed up many times. The rearrangement uses TRBV12-3 or TRBV12-4 and TRBJ2-1; D is unresolved. The CDR3 consists of 13 residues. V dropped 7 bases and J dropped 4 bases, with 11 bases sitting between them. CDR3 bases: TGTGCCAGCATGACCCGGGTTTACAATGAGCAGTTCTTC. It codes for CASMTRVYNEQFF.

This clonotype came up many times. V gene TRBV7-9 combines with J gene TRBJ2-7, with D possibly being TRBD1 or TRBD2 (5 bases each). The ends were cut back, 2 bases at V and 2 bases at J, with 7 bases in the middle. CDR3 length: 13 amino acids. Germline CDR1 is SEHNR and CDR2 is FQNEAQ (reference sequence). CDR3 sequence: CASSLRGTYEQYF. CDR3 sequence (DNA): TGTGCCAGCAGCTTACGGGGCACCTACGAGCAGTACTTC.

This clonotype was counted many times. The chain is built from TRBV7-8 and TRBJ2-5; D possibly corresponds to TRBD2 (5 bases). The V gene lost 4 bases and the J gene lost 5 bases, with 20 bases spanning the gap. There are 16 residues in the CDR3. Per germline, CDR1 SGHVS and CDR2 FQNEAQ. The CDR3 protein is CASSSLRGTSGETQYF. The CDR3 DNA is TGTGCCAGCAGCTCCCTCCGGGGAACCTCTGGGGAGACCCAGTACTTC.

The rearrangement links TRBV2 to TRBJ2-1; 7 positions match TRBD1. CDR1 and CDR2 from the germline V gene are SNHLY and FYNNEI. CDR3 length: 16 residues. The J segment lost 4 bases and the V segment lost 8 bases, leaving 14 bases of the junction unmatched. CDR3 loop: CASFWDSIAGYNEQFF. CDR3 DNA sequence: TGTGCCAGCTTTTGGGACAGTATCGCTGGGTACAATGAGCAGTTCTTC. The full variable domain, completed using reference TRBV2 and TRBJ2-1, is EPEVTQTPSHQVTQMGQEVILRCVPISNHLYFYWYRQILGQKVEFLVSFYNNEISEKSEIFDDQFSVERPDGSNFTLKIRSTKLEDSAMYFCASFWDSIAGYNEQFFGPGTRLTVL.

Here the CDR3 reads CASSQESVGVSSYNEQFF. For the CDR3, the DNA is TGCGCCAGCAGCCAAGAGTCGGTAGGTGTCAGCTCCTACAATGAGCAGTTCTTC. J is TRBJ2-1 and V is TRBV4-3, with D unclear. Per germline, CDR1 LGHNA and CDR2 YSLEER. The CDR3 sequence is 18 residues long. The V end was cut by 0 bases, the J end by 0 bases, with 15 bases between.

This clonotype has only a few counts. This rearrangement joins TRBV20-1 to TRBJ2-7; a possible D gene is TRBD1 (6 bases). CDR1 and CDR2 from the germline V gene are DFQATT and SNEGSKA (reference sequence). V lost 6 bases and J 6 bases, leaving 12 bases between the germline ends. CDR3 length equals 11 residues. The CDR3 DNA reads as TGCAGTGCGGCACAGGGCGGCGAGCAGTACGTC. This sequence encodes CSAAQGGEQYV.

This clonotype was seen a handful of times. CDR3 nucleotide sequence: TGTGCCAGCAGTCCCGACAGAACCTACAATGAGCAGTTCTTC. Amino acid sequence: CASSPDRTYNEQFF. V usage is TRBV6-1 and J usage is TRBJ2-1; possible D gene TRBD1, 5 bases. This CDR3 contains 14 residues. The V gene lost 5 bases and the J gene lost 2 bases, with 10 bases spanning the gap. Germline V lookup: CDR1 MNHNS, CDR2 SASEGT.

This clonotype was counted between two and nine times. The J gene is TRBJ1-1, the V gene TRBV6-5, with D tentatively TRBD1 (6 bases). The germline V gene has CDR1 MNHEY and CDR2 SVGAGI. This CDR3 has 15 amino acids. Deletions cut 2 bases from V and 1 base from J, with 11 bases between. The CDR3 region has the DNA TGTGCCAGCAGTTACACAACAGGGCCGAACACTGAAGCTTTCTTT. Protein sequence: CASSYTTGPNTEAFF.

This chain connects TRBV7-2 to TRBJ1-5, with D possibly matching TRBD1 (6 bases). The length of the CDR3 is 13 residues. Per the germline V gene, CDR1 is SGHTA and CDR2 is FQGNSA. The V end was cut by 3 bases, the J end by 10 bases, with 13 bases between. The CDR3 sequence: CASSLGGQFPQHF. The CDR3 DNA is TGTGCCAGCAGCTTGGGAGGACAGTTTCCCCAGCATTTT.

The V gene is TRBV4-1, the J gene TRBJ2-2; D is perhaps TRBD1 or TRBD2 (5 bases each). The CDR3 contains 17 residues. V was cut by 1 base and J by 6 bases, with 18 bases left in between. CDR1 MGHRA and CDR2 YSYEKL come from the germline V gene. The chain's CDR3 is CASSQGPQGVAPGELFF. CDR3 bases: TGCGCCAGCAGCCAAGGGCCGCAGGGAGTTGCCCCCGGGGAGCTGTTTTTT.

The genes are TRBV6-1 and TRBJ2-7, with D maybe TRBD1 (6 bases). CDR1 is MNHNS and CDR2 is SASEGT in the germline V gene. Between the trimmed V and J ends, which lost 7 bases and 0 bases, there was a span of 13 bases. This CDR3 spans 14 amino acids. The CDR3 bases are TGTGCCAGCACCGAGGGGGTCGGCTCCTACGAGCAGTACGTC. This sequence encodes CASTEGVGSYEQYV.

The rearrangement links TRBV6-5 to TRBJ2-3; 8 bases align to TRBD1. This CDR3 contains 14 residues. After removal of 4 bases from V and 6 bases from J, the junction contained 6 bases not matched to a gene. The V gene's germline CDR1 is MNHEY and CDR2 SVGAGI. CDR3 in amino acids: CASSLNRQGDTQYF. In nucleotides, the CDR3 is TGTGCCAGCAGTTTGAATAGACAGGGGGATACGCAGTATTTT.

The rearrangement joins TRBV6-6 to TRBJ2-1, with TRBD1 identical over 10 bases. There are 14 residues in the CDR3. The V gene's germline CDR1 is MNHNY and CDR2 SVGAGI (reference sequence). The V and J ends lost 4 bases and 9 bases, in that order; junction bases with no gene match: 6. The CDR3 loop reads CASSSTTGGSEQFF. As DNA, the CDR3 is TGTGCCAGCAGTTCCACGACAGGGGGCAGTGAGCAGTTCTTC.

The rearrangement links TRBV20-1 to TRBJ1-6; D not certain. The CDR3 contains 16 residues. V lost 0 bases and J lost 0, with 9 bases in between. Germline CDR1 and CDR2: DFQATT and SNEGSKA (reference sequence). The CDR3 spells CSARERFFSYNSPLHF. The CDR3, as DNA: TGCAGTGCTAGAGAGAGGTTCTTCTCCTATAATTCACCCCTCCACTTT.

This clonotype was seen more than once but under ten times. CDR3 amino acids: CASSVRGGNYGYTF. As DNA, the CDR3 is TGTGCCAGTAGCGTGCGCGGTGGGAACTATGGCTACACCTTC. The genes are TRBV19 and TRBJ1-2; D is unresolved. CDR3 length: 14 residues. The germline V gene has CDR1 LNHDA and CDR2 SQIVND (reference sequence). V lost 6 bases and J 2 bases, leaving 13 bases between the germline ends.

The V and J genes are TRBV3-1 and TRBJ2-4; D not certain. The CDR3 extends over 17 amino acids. The V end was cut by 4 bases, the J end by 0 bases, with 16 bases between. Germline V CDR1 and CDR2: LGHDT, YNNKEL (reference sequence). Here the CDR3 reads CASSPIGQDLAKNIQYF. The CDR3 nucleotides read TGTGCCAGCAGCCCGATAGGGCAGGATCTAGCCAAAAACATTCAGTACTTC.

J is TRBJ2-6 and V is TRBV5-1; no definite D call. The ends were cut back, 4 bases at V and 0 bases at J, with 14 bases in the middle. This CDR3 comprises 17 residues. Germline CDR1 SGHRS, CDR2 YFSETQ. CDR3 DNA sequence: TGCGCCAGCAGCCCCATCGCGTGGGCCTCTGGGGCCAACGTCCTGACTTTC. Translated, it gives CASSPIAWASGANVLTF.

This clonotype was seen only a few times. The chain links TRBV9 to TRBJ1-1; weak D call: TRBD1 (5 bases). The germline V gene encodes CDR1 SGDLS and CDR2 YYNGEE. CDR3 length: 15 amino acids. Trimming pared 3 bases from V and 6 bases from J, leaving 18 bases between. The DNA of the CDR3 is TGTGCCAGCAGCGCAATAGCGGGGCCTCGGGCTGAAGCTTTCTTT. It codes for CASSAIAGPRAEAFF.

This clonotype was recorded a few times. The V call is TRBV30, the J call TRBJ1-5; D might be TRBD1 (5 bases). Germline V CDR1 and CDR2: GTSNPN, SVGIG (reference sequence). The CDR3 loop spans 13 amino acids. V gave up 2 bases and J gave up 5 bases, with 10 bases separating them. CDR3 sequence reads: CAWSHQGHQPQHF. In DNA, the CDR3 is TGTGCCTGGAGTCATCAGGGACATCAGCCCCAGCATTTT. Variable domain in full (rest from reference TRBV30 and TRBJ1-5): SQTIHQWPATLVQPVGSPLSLECTVEGTSNPNLYWYRQAAGRGLQLLFYSVGIGQISSEVPQNLSASRPQDRQFILSSKKLLLSDSGFYLCAWSHQGHQPQHFGDGTRLSIL.

This chain connects TRBV12-3 or TRBV12-4 to TRBJ2-3, with D perhaps TRBD1 or TRBD2 (7 bases each). V dropped 5 bases and J dropped 0 bases, with 18 bases sitting between them. The CDR3 contains 17 residues. CDR3 nucleotides: TGTGCCAGCAGTCCTTACGGGGGGACAGCTAGCACAGATACGCAGTATTTT. Protein product: CASSPYGGTASTDTQYF.

This clonotype occurred many times. The chain recombines TRBV3-1 with TRBJ2-5; either TRBD1 or TRBD2 may fit D (6 bases each). Trimming pared 4 bases from V and 1 base from J, leaving 19 bases between. The germline gives CDR1 LGHDT, CDR2 YNNKEL (reference sequence). CDR3 length: 17 amino acids. The CDR3 reads CASSLLGGGGLQETQYF. CDR3 nucleotides: TGTGCCAGCAGCCTCCTTGGGGGTGGGGGGCTCCAAGAGACCCAGTACTTC.

In this sample, this clonotype turned up a few times. Here the CDR3 reads CASSLTNSGQGRYGYTF. CDR3 coding DNA: TGCGCCAGCAGCTTGACCAACTCGGGACAGGGTCGCTATGGCTACACCTTC. The rearrangement joins TRBV5-1 to TRBJ1-2; 9 bases agree with TRBD1. V was pared by 1 base and J by 4 bases, with 11 bases of the junction left unmatched. CDR3 size: 17 residues. Germline V CDR1 and CDR2: SGHRS, YFSETQ.

This clonotype was seen more than once but under ten times. V is TRBV5-1 and J is TRBJ2-5; 8 nucleotides align to TRBD1. V was clipped by 5 bases and J by 4 bases; unmatched bases: 13. CDR1 is SGHRS and CDR2 is YFSETQ in the germline V gene. The CDR3 sequence is 16 residues long. The CDR3 protein is CASRSGQGGERETQYF. The CDR3 DNA reads as TGCGCCAGCAGGTCCGGACAGGGCGGGGAGCGAGAGACCCAGTACTTC.

This clonotype has only a few counts. The chain couples TRBV5-1 to TRBJ1-2, with unresolved D. The CDR3 covers 12 residues. V was clipped by 0 bases and J by 8 bases, with 8 bases between them. The germline CDR1 and CDR2 sequences are SGHRS and YFSETQ. For the CDR3, the DNA is TGCGCCAGCAGCTTGGACCCTGGGGGCTACACCTTC. Protein: CASSLDPGGYTF.

The CDR3 loop is CASSDGGRGVTDTQYF. For the CDR3, the DNA is TGTGCCAGCAGCGATGGGGGTCGGGGGGTCACAGATACGCAGTATTTT. V gene TRBV12-3 or TRBV12-4 combines with J gene TRBJ2-3; 7 bases are shared with TRBD2. After removal of 6 bases from V and 2 bases from J, the junction contained 11 bases not matched to a gene. The CDR3 sequence is 16 residues long.

The rearrangement joins TRBV4-1 to TRBJ1-3; D is unresolved. The CDR3 consists of 16 residues. Between the trimmed V and J ends, which lost 4 bases and 2 bases, there was a span of 15 bases. Germline V gene lookup returns CDR1 MGHRA and CDR2 YSYEKL. CDR3 protein: CASSPRQVVAGNTIYF. CDR3 nucleotides: TGCGCCAGCAGCCCCCGACAAGTTGTGGCTGGAAACACCATATATTTT.

Details on this clonotype: A junction boundary mismatches the germline segment, possibly from a read error. The V call is TRBV27, the J call TRBJ1-2; 8 nucleotides agree with TRBD1. CDR1 and CDR2 (germline): MNHEY, SMNVEV (reference sequence). The CDR3 covers 14 residues. The DNA for the CDR3 is TGTGCCAGCATTTTATCAGGGGGCAGGTTTGGCTACACCTTC. Its translation is CASILSGGRFGYTF.